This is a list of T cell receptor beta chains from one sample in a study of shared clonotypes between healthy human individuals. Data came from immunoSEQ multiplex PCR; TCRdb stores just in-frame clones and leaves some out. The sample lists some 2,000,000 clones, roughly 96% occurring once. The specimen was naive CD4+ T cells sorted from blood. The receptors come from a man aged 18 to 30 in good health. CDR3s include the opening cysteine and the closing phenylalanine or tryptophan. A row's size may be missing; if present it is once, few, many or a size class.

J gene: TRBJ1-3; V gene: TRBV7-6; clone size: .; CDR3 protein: CASSLHGNTIYF
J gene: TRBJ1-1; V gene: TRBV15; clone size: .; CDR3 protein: CATSRAGSTGNTEAFF
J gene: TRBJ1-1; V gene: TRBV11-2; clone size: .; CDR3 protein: CASSLDYRGTEAFF
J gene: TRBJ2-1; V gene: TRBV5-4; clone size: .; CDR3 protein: CASSKLAGGSYNEQFF
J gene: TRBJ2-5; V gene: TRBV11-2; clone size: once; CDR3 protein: CASMLRVGGGQETQYF
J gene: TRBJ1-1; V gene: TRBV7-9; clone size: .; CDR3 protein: CASSQVHLRTGNTEAFF
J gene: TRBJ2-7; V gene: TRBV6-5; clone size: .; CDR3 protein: CASSSGTGTGATEQYF
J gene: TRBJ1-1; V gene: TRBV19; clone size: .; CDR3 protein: CASSWRLTEAFF
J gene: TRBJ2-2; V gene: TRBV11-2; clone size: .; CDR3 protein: CASRTENTGELFF
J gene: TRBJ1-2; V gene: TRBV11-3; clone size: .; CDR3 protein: CASSLLGWRTHNYGYTF
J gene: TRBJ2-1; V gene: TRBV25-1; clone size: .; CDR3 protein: CASSVPGSWEQFF
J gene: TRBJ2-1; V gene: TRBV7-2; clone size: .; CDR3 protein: CASSLVAGLAGDEQFF
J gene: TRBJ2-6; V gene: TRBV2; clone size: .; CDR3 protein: CASSGVPSGANVLTF
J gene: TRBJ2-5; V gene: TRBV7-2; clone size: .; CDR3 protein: CASSPSETQYF
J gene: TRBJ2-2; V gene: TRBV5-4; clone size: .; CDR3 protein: CASRVKHTGELFF
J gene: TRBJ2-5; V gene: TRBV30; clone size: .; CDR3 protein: CAWSVDSQGTQYF
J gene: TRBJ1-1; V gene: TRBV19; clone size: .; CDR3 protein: CASSIRQGGTEAFF
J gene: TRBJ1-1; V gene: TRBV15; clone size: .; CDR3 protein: CATSRVGQRAFF
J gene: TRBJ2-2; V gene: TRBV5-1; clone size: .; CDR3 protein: CASSLGVKSVTGELFF
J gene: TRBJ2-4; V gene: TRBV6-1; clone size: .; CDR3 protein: CASSEDWRLQNIQYF
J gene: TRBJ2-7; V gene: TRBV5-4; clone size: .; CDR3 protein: CASSPGGAAGTFHEQYF
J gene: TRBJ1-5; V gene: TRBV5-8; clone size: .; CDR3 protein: CASSPQGSSNNQPQHF
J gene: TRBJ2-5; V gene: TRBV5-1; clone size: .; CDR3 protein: CASSSTSQGSQETQYF
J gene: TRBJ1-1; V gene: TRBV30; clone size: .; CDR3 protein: CAWSVSSTMNTEAFF
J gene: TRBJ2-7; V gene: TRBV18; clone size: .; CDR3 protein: CASSQGKSGRILTYEQYF
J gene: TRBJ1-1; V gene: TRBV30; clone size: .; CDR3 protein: CAWSVRGWAGPRENTEAFF
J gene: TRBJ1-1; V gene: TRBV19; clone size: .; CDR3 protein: CASSSISPGRTEAFF
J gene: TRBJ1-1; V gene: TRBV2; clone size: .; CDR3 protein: CASMRDGTEAFF
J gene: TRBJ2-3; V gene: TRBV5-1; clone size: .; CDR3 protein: CASSLGQSSTDTQYF
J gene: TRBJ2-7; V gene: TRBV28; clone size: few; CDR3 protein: CASSLRGFEQYF
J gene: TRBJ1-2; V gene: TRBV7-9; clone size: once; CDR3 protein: CASSLGQVLLIDTF
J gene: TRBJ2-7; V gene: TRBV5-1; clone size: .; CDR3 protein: CASSLGAGPNYEQYF
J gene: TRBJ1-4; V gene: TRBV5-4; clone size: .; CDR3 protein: CASSLQQGIGTGDGKLFF
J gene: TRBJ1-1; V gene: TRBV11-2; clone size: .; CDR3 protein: CASSLSGPNTEAFF
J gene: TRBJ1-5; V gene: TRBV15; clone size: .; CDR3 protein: CATSRESGLGPQHF
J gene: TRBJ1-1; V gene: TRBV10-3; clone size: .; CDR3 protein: CAIRGYGAVGTEAFF
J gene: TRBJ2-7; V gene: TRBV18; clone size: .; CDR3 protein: CASSPIILVDRGSREQYF